This TCR beta chain is drawn from a study of CD8 T cells in ankylosing spondylitis. As for this clonotype: Its antigen is as yet unknown.

Findings and caveats of the study: Earlier work had already found some motif variants in reactive arthritis synovial fluid and blood. The study looked at matched synovial fluid samples from ankylosing spondylitis patients. Disease-linked clones were reported to be significantly enriched there. Eight or nine highly homologous variants formed a TCR beta motif that appeared characteristic of ankylosing spondylitis blood.

Quantitative 5'-RACE with molecular barcodes generated TCR beta libraries. TCRdb called the 5' RACE reads again in MiXCR, with one record for every CDR3 protein. The table lists roughly 370,000 distinct CDR3 sequences, approximately 20% of them singletons. The CDR3 consists of 17 residues. What was sequenced was blood, either unsorted or a sorted T cell fraction (not recorded which). This chain connects TRBV21-1 to TRBJ1-1; the DNA was not compared with TRBD1, the D call given in the table. TRBV21-1 represents a pseudogene. This TCR was recovered from a male donor with ankylosing spondylitis. CDR3 sequence (DNA): TGTGCCAGCAGCGCCCGTCAGGGGACGGCAATGAACACTGAAGCTTTCTTT. Translating gives CASSARQGTAMNTEAFF.